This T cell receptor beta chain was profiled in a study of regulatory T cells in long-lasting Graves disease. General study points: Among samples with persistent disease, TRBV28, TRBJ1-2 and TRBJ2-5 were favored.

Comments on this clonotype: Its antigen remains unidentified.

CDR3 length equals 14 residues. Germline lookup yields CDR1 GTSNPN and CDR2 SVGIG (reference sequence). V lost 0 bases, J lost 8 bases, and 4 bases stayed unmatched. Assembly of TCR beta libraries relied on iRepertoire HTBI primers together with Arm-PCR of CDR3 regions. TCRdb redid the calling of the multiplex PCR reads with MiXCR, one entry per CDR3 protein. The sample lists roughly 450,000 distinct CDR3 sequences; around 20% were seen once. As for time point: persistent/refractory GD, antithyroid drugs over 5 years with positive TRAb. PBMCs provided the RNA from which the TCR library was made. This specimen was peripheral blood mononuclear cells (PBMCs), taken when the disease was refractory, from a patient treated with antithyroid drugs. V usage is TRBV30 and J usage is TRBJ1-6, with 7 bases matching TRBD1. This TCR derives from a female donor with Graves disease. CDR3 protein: CAWSVETGHSPLHF. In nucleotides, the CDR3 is TGTGCCTGGAGTGTAGAGACAGGGCATTCACCCCTCCACTTT.